This T cell receptor beta chain was sequenced for a study of T cells in Graves' hyperthyroidism and ophthalmopathy. The study, taken as a whole, reports: Most thyroid clonotypes expanded above 0.001 were also detected in blood.

To note about this clonotype: No antigen is known for it.

This CDR3 is built from 16 residues. In germline, CDR1 is DFQATT, CDR2 SNEGSKA (reference sequence). Deletions cut 7 bases from V and 2 bases from J, with 21 bases between. Template material for amplifying TCR beta CDR3 regions consisted of RNA transcripts. With the HTBI primer set, the TCR CDR3 went through a first round of RT-PCR. TCRdb reprocessed the multiplex PCR reads via MiXCR and lists one record per CDR3 protein. Found here are 700,000 or so distinct CDR3 sequences, roughly 15% of them singletons; the top ten hold under 9.5%. The rearrangement uses TRBV20-1 and TRBJ1-5, with a possible D match to TRBD1 (5 bases). The sample consisted of blood. The source is a man in his late teens or twenties with Graves' hyperthyroidism. In DNA form, the CDR3 reads TGCAGTGTCTCATCGGGCAGGGATGATCGCAATCAGCCCCAGCATTTT. It codes for CSVSSGRDDRNQPQHF.